These 18 T cell receptor beta chains were all obtained from the same sample, sequenced in a study of control samples from healthy donors and cancer patients. Libraries were prepared by immunoSEQ multiplex PCR; TCRdb keeps only in-frame clonotypes and omits some of them. The sample contains about 89,000 clones, 86% of which appear only once. Sequences were obtained from blood. The receptor set was obtained from a man younger than 45 in good health.

The V call is TRBV24-1, the J call TRBJ1-2; a possible D gene is TRBD1 (5 bases). The V end lost 1 base, the J end lost 0 bases, and 5 bases lay between the germline ends. There are 14 residues in the CDR3. CDR1 is KGHDR, CDR2 SFDVKD, per germline. CDR3 in DNA: TGTGCCACCAGTGATTTAGGGGCTAACTATGGCTACACCTTC. Protein: CATSDLGANYGYTF.

This clone was seen a single time. The chain has TRBV3-1 (or the pseudogene TRBV3-2) and TRBJ1-2; tentative D call: TRBD1 (6 bases). CDR1 is LGHDT, CDR2 YNNKEL, per germline (reference sequence). V was clipped by 4 bases and J by 3 bases, with 18 bases between them. CDR3 length equals 16 residues. In DNA, the CDR3 is TGTGCCAGCAGCCTAACAGGGTTGAGGGGCCACTATGGCTACACCTTC. Its translation is CASSLTGLRGHYGYTF.

This clone was seen more than once but under ten times. J is TRBJ1-2 and V is TRBV5-6; TRBD1 matches 10 bases. V dropped 4 bases and J dropped 3; count of bases not matched to a gene: 9. The CDR3 contains 16 residues. Germline V gene lookup returns CDR1 SGHDT and CDR2 YYEEEE. CDR3 sequence reads: CASSEPGQGLDYGYTF. The CDR3 bases are TGTGCCAGCAGCGAACCGGGACAGGGGTTAGACTATGGCTACACCTTC. The whole variable domain, filled in from reference TRBV5-6 and TRBJ1-2, reads DAGVTQSPTHLIKTRGQQVTLRCSPKSGHDTVSWYQQALGQGPQFIFQYYEEEERQRGNFPDRFSGHQFPNYSSELNVNALLLGDSALYLCASSEPGQGLDYGYTFGSGTRLTVV.

J is TRBJ2-7 and V is TRBV6-5; D is possibly TRBD2 (6 bases). Germline CDR1 and CDR2: MNHEY and SVGAGI. CDR3 length equals 15 residues. V was trimmed by 0 bases and J by 6 bases, leaving 15 bases between them. The CDR3 region is CASSYSGQAGFEQYV. As DNA, the CDR3 is TGTGCCAGCAGTTACTCGGGTCAGGCGGGGTTCGAGCAGTACGTC.

The V call is TRBV18, the J call TRBJ1-1; the D is unclear. The CDR3 spans 13 residues. Trimming shortened V by 3 bases and J by 4 bases, and 9 bases separated the two germline ends. CDR1 is KGHSH and CDR2 is LQKENI in the germline V gene. The CDR3 DNA reads as TGTGCCAGCTCACCCGAGAAAGCCACTGAAGCTTTCTTT. Translating gives CASSPEKATEAFF.

Notes on this clone: In the same sample, other DNA sequences code for this CDR3. This chain links TRBV11-2 with TRBJ1-2; 9 positions match TRBD1. Trimming at V came to 5 bases and at J to 5 bases, leaving 3 bases not matched to a gene. Per the germline V gene, CDR1 is SGHAT and CDR2 is FQNNGV. This CDR3 region has 13 residues. DNA for the CDR3: TGTGCCAGCAGCCCTGGACAGGGGTATGGCTACACCTTC. This sequence encodes CASSPGQGYGYTF.

This sequence joins TRBV11-1 and TRBJ2-1; 11 bases fit TRBD2. The germline CDR1 and CDR2 sequences are SGHAT and FQDESV (reference sequence). This CDR3 is built from 15 residues. Trimming took 3 bases from V and 5 from J; bases not matched to a gene: 3. CDR3 protein: CASSLGTSGNNEQFF. In nucleotides, the CDR3 is TGTGCCAGCAGCTTGGGGACTAGCGGAAACAATGAGCAGTTCTTC.

V is TRBV2 and J is TRBJ1-2; tentatively, D is TRBD1 (5 bases). The CDR3 runs 12 residues. CDR1 is SNHLY, CDR2 FYNNEI, per germline. The ends were cut back, 6 bases at V and 3 bases at J, with 8 bases in the middle. CDR3 residues: CASRSGDYGYTF. In nucleotides, the CDR3 is TGTGCCAGCAGGTCGGGGGACTATGGCTACACCTTC.

The V call is TRBV6-1, the J call TRBJ2-7; 9 bases align to TRBD1. Germline V lookup: CDR1 MNHNS, CDR2 SASEGT. This CDR3 has 15 residues. The J segment lost 1 base and the V segment lost 1 base, leaving 2 bases of the junction unmatched. CDR3 protein: CASSEEDRGSYEQYV. The CDR3 region has the DNA TGTGCCAGCAGTGAAGAGGACAGGGGATCCTACGAGCAGTACGTC.

This chain connects TRBV6-5 to TRBJ2-3; 9 nucleotides agree with TRBD1. The CDR3 covers 15 residues. In germline, CDR1 is MNHEY, CDR2 SVGAGI. Trimming removed 6 bases from V and 4 bases from J; junction bases left unmatched: 8. DNA for the CDR3: TGTGCCAGCAGCCTACAGGGGGCGGTATCAGATACGCAGTATTTT. Its protein product is CASSLQGAVSDTQYF.

This rearrangement joins TRBV4-1 to TRBJ1-5; the match to TRBD1 covers 11 bases. The CDR3 loop spans 17 amino acids. CDR1 and CDR2 (germline): MGHRA, YSYEKL. Trimming took 1 base from V and 6 from J; bases not matched to a gene: 8. In nucleotides, the CDR3 is TGCGCCAGCAGCCAAGTACCGGGACAGGGGGTTCGTCAGCCCCAGCATTTT. Amino acids: CASSQVPGQGVRQPQHF.

The chain recombines TRBV19 with TRBJ1-6; unclear D gene. V was cut by 3 bases and J by 3 bases, with 6 bases left in between. The CDR3 has 14 residues. Germline V lookup: CDR1 LNHDA, CDR2 SQIVND (reference sequence). The CDR3 sequence: CASSIGSYNSPLHF. The DNA of the CDR3 is TGTGCCAGTAGTATTGGCAGCTATAATTCACCCCTCCACTTT.

The DNA of the CDR3 is TGTGCTAGTGGTTTGGTACCCGGGACAGGGGTTGAGGGCTACACCTTC. Amino acid sequence: CASGLVPGTGVEGYTF. The chain has TRBV12-5 and TRBJ1-2, with 10 nucleotides matching TRBD1. The germline V gene encodes CDR1 LGHNT and CDR2 FRNRAP. V was clipped by 0 bases and J by 8 bases; unmatched bases: 9. The CDR3 loop spans 16 amino acids.

This sequence joins TRBV7-2 and TRBJ2-5, with D possibly being TRBD1 (6 bases). Germline CDR1 is SGHTA and CDR2 is FQGNSA. The V end was cut by 2 bases, the J end by 7 bases, with 20 bases between. The CDR3 extends over 16 amino acids. The CDR3 DNA reads as TGTGCCAGCAGCTTAACTCCGGGACAACCCTACGCGACCCAGTACTTC. As protein: CASSLTPGQPYATQYF.

Comments on this clone: Other nucleotide sequences in the sample specify the same CDR3. The chain combines TRBV15 with TRBJ1-5; TRBD1 agrees at 8 bases. Germline V lookup: CDR1 LNHNV, CDR2 YYDKDF (reference sequence). Trimming cost V 3 bases and J 5 bases; bases outside gene matches: 6. This CDR3 comprises 15 residues. The CDR3 reads CATSRDREGDQPQHF. As DNA, the CDR3 is TGTGCCACCAGCAGGGACAGGGAAGGCGATCAGCCCCAGCATTTT.

This clone has a single count. V and J are TRBV11-2 and TRBJ2-2; TRBD1 matches at 11 bases. This CDR3 contains 15 residues. Germline trimming cut 5 bases from V and 6 bases from J; bases unmatched to any gene: 5. Germline V gives CDR1 SGHAT, CDR2 FQNNGV. DNA for the CDR3: TGTGCCAGCAGCCCCTGGACAGGGGGCTCCGGGGAGCTGTTTTTT. This translates into CASSPWTGGSGELFF.

The gene calls are TRBV9 and TRBJ2-1, with 7 bases lining up with TRBD2. This CDR3 has 16 amino acids. Germline lookup yields CDR1 SGDLS and CDR2 YYNGEE. J was trimmed by 4 bases and V by 3 bases; bases with no gene match: 10. CDR3 protein: CASSGYGGGSYNEQFF. CDR3 sequence (DNA): TGTGCCAGCAGCGGATATGGCGGGGGATCTTACAATGAGCAGTTCTTC.

The chain has TRBV9 and TRBJ1-3; unclear D gene. V lost 0 bases and J 2 bases, leaving 12 bases between the germline ends. The CDR3 consists of 16 residues. Germline CDR1 reads SGDLS; CDR2 reads YYNGEE. The CDR3 region is CASSVAIGVTGNTIYF. The CDR3 nucleotides are TGTGCCAGCAGCGTAGCGATCGGCGTCACTGGAAACACCATATATTTT.